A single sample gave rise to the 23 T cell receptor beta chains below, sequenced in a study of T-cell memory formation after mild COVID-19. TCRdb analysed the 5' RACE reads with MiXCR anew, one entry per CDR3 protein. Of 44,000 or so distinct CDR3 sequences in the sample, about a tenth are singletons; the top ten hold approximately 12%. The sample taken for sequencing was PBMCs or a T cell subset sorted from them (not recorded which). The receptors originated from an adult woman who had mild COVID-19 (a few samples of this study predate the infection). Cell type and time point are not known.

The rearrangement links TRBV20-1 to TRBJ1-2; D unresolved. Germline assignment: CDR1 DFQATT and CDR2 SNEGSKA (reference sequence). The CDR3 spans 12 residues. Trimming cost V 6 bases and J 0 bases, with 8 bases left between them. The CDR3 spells CSARASNYGYTF. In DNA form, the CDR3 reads TGCAGTGCAAGGGCGTCTAACTATGGCTACACCTTC.

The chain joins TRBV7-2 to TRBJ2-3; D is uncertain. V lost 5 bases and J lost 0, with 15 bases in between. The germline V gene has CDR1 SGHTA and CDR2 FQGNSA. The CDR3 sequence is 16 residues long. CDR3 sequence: CASSPQRLPSTDTQYF. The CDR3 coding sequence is TGTGCCAGCAGCCCTCAGCGACTTCCTAGCACAGATACGCAGTATTTT. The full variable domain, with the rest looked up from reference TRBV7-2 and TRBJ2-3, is GAGVSQSPSNKVTEKGKDVELRCDPISGHTALYWYRQSLGQGLEFLIYFQGNSAPDKSGLPSDRFSAERTGGSVSTLTIQRTQQEDSAVYLCASSPQRLPSTDTQYFGPGTRLTVL.

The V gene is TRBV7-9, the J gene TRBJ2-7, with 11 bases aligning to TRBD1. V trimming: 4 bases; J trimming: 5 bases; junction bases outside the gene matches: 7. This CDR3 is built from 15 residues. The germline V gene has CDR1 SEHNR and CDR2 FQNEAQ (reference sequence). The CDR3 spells CASSSRGTGGDEQYF. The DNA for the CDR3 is TGTGCCAGCAGCTCCCGAGGGACAGGGGGTGACGAGCAGTACTTC. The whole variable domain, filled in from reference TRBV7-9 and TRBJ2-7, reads DTGVSQNPRHKITKRGQNVTFRCDPISEHNRLYWYRQTLGQGPEFLTYFQNEAQLEKSRLLSDRFSAERPKGSFSTLEIQRTEQGDSAMYLCASSSRGTGGDEQYFGPGTRLTVT.

The CDR3: CASSLGPSGGQYF. The CDR3 DNA sequence: TGTGCCAGCAGCTTAGGGCCCTCGGGTGGGCAGTACTTC. The chain links TRBV7-8 to TRBJ2-7; D unresolved. Per germline, CDR1 SGHVS and CDR2 FQNEAQ. The CDR3 has 13 amino acids. Trimming cost V 1 base and J 9 bases, with 13 bases left between them.

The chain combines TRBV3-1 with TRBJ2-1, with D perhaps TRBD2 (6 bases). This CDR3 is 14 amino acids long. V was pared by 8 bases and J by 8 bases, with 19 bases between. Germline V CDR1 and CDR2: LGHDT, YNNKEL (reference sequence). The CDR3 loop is CASCPKSGRYEQFF. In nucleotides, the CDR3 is TGTGCCAGCTGCCCGAAGAGCGGGCGCTATGAGCAGTTCTTC.

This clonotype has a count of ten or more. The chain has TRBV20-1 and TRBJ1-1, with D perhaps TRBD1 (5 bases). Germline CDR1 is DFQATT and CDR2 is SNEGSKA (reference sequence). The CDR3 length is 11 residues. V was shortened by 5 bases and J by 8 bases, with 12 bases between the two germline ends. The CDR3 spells CSASRGSEAFF. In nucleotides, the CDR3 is TGCAGTGCTTCCCGGGGGAGCGAAGCTTTCTTT.

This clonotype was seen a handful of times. This CDR3 reads CASTSGRVYNEQFF. The CDR3 DNA sequence: TGTGCCAGCACTAGCGGGAGGGTTTACAATGAGCAGTTCTTC. The rearrangement links TRBV2 to TRBJ2-1; 12 nucleotides align to TRBD2. The CDR3 runs 14 residues. CDR1 is SNHLY and CDR2 is FYNNEI in the germline V gene. J was trimmed by 4 bases and V by 7 bases; bases with no gene match: 2.

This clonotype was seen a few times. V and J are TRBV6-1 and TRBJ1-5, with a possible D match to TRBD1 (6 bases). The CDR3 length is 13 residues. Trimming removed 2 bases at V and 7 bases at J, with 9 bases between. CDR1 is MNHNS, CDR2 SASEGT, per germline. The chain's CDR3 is CASSERGEQPQHF. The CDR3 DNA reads TGTGCCAGCAGTGAAAGGGGGGAACAGCCCCAGCATTTT.

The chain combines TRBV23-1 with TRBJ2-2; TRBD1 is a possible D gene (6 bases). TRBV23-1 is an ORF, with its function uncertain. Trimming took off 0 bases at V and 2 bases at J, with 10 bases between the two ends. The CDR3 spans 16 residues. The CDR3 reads CASSQSKDRNTGELFF. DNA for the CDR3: TGCGCCAGCAGTCAATCGAAGGACAGAAACACCGGGGAGCTGTTTTTT.

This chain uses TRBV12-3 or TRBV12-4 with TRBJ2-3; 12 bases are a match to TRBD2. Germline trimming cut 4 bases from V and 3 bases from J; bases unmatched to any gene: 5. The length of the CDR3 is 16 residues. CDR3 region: CASSSRTSGITDTQYF. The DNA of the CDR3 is TGTGCCAGCAGTTCCCGGACTAGCGGGATTACAGATACGCAGTATTTT.

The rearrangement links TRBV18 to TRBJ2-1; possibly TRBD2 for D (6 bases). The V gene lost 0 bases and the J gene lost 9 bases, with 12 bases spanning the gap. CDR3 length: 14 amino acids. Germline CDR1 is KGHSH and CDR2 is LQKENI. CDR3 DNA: TGTGCCAGCTCACCACCCCTACTAGCATTTGAGCAGTTCTTC. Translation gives CASSPPLLAFEQFF.

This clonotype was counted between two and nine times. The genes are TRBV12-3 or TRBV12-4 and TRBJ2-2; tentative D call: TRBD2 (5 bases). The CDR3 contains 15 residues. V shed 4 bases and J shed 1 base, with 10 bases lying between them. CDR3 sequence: CASSSHSGNTGELFF. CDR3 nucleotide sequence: TGTGCCAGCAGTTCCCACAGCGGGAACACCGGGGAGCTGTTTTTT.

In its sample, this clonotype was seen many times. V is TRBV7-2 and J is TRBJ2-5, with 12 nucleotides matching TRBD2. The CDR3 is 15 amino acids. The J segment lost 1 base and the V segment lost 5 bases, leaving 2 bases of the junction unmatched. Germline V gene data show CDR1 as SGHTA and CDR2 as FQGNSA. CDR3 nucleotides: TGTGCCAGCAGCCTGACTAGCGGGAGCCAAGAGACCCAGTACTTC. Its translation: CASSLTSGSQETQYF.

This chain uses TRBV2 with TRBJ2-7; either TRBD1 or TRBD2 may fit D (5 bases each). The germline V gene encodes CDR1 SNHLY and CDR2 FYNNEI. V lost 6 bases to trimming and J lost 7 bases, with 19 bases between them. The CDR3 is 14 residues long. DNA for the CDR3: TGTGCCAGCAGACCCGGGACGTCGAGGTCAGAGCAGTACTTC. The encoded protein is CASRPGTSRSEQYF.

Here the CDR3 DNA reads TGCAGTGCTCGGGACAGTGTTATCTACGAGCAGTACTTC. Its protein is CSARDSVIYEQYF. The V gene is TRBV20-1, the J gene TRBJ2-7; 7 bases are a match to TRBD1. Trimming took 5 bases from V and 3 from J; bases not matched to a gene: 7. Per germline, CDR1 DFQATT and CDR2 SNEGSKA (reference sequence). The CDR3 spans 13 residues.

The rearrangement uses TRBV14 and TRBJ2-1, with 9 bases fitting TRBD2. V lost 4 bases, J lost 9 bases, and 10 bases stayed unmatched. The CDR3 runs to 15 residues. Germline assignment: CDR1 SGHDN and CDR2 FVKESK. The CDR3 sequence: CASSLLAGPYGEQFF. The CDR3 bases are TGTGCCAGCAGCCTGCTAGCGGGGCCTTATGGTGAGCAGTTCTTC.

DNA for the CDR3: TGTGCCAGCAGTTCCCGAAGGACCGGGGAGCTGTTTTTT. Translation gives CASSSRRTGELFF. The rearrangement uses TRBV27 and TRBJ2-2; D is undetermined. Germline V gene data show CDR1 as MNHEY and CDR2 as SMNVEV (reference sequence). The CDR3 contains 13 residues. Deletions cut 4 bases from V and 5 bases from J, with 8 bases between.

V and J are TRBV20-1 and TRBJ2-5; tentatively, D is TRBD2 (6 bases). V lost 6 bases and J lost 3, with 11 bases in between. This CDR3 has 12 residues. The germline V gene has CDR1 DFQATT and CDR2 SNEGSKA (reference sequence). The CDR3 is CSAPRGKETQYF. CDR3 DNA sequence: TGCAGTGCGCCACGGGGGAAAGAGACCCAGTACTTC.

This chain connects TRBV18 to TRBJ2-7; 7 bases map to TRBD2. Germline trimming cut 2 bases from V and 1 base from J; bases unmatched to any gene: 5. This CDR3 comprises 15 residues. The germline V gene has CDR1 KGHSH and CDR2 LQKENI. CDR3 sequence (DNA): TGTGCCAGCTCACCAGGGAGGGGCTTTTCCTACGAGCAGTACTTC. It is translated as CASSPGRGFSYEQYF.

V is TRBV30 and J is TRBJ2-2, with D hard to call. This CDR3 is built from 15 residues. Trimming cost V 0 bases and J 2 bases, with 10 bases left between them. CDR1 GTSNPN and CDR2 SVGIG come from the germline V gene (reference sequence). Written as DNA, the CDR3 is TGTGCCTGGAGTGTCGGTCGGATAAACACCGGGGAGCTGTTTTTT. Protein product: CAWSVGRINTGELFF.

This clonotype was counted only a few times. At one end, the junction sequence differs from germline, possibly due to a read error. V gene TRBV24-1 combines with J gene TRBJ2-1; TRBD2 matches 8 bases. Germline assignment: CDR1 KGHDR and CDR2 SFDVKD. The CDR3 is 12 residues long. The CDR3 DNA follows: TGTGCCACCAGTGTGGCGGGGGGAGGCACGATCTTC. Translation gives CATSVAGGGTIF.

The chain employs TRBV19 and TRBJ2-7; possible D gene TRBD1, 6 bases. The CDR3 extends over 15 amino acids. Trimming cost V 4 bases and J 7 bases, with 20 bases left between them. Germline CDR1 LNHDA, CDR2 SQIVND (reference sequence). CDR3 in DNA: TGTGCCAGTAGTACTGCCGCCACAGGGTTCGGGGAGCAGTACTTC. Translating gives CASSTAATGFGEQYF.

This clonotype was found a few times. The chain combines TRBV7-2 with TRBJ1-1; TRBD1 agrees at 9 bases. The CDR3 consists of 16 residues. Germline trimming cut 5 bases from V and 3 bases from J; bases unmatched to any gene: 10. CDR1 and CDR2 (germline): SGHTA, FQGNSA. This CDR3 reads CASSLGQGVGYTEAFF. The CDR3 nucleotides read TGTGCCAGCAGCCTGGGACAGGGAGTGGGATACACTGAAGCTTTCTTT.